This entry lists 17 T cell receptor beta chains sequenced from one sample in a study of graft-versus-host responses after intestinal transplantation. Repertoires were generated with immunoSEQ multiplex PCR, while TCRdb's copy carries only in-frame clones and drops some. This table has 85,000 to 110,000 clones, approximately 93% appearing once. These receptors' targets are unknown. The sample was unstimulated CD8+ T cells sorted from spleen or lymph node cells, taken before intestinal transplant. These receptors were obtained from a human donor who received an intestinal transplant.

The chain couples TRBV19 to TRBJ1-4; no definite D call. CDR3 length: 12 residues. The germline V gene has CDR1 LNHDA and CDR2 SQIVND (reference sequence). The V end lost 5 bases, the J end lost 8 bases, and 9 bases lay between the germline ends. CDR3 in amino acids: CASSRLGEKLFF. Written as DNA, the CDR3 is TGTGCCAGTAGTCGGCTTGGAGAAAAACTGTTTTTT.

The CDR3 nucleotides are TGTGCCAGCAGCTTTAGCGGGGGGGACGGGGAGACCCAGTACTTC. This codes for CASSFSGGDGETQYF. The J gene is TRBJ2-5, the V gene TRBV6-5; 11 nucleotides align to TRBD2. The CDR3 length is 15 residues. Germline V gene lookup returns CDR1 MNHEY and CDR2 SVGAGI. The V gene end was trimmed by 6 bases and the J gene end by 5 bases; junction bases not matched to a gene: 8.

This chain connects TRBV5-1 to TRBJ1-2, with D uncertain. Deletions cut 5 bases from V and 4 bases from J, with 6 bases between. Germline V gene data show CDR1 as SGHRS and CDR2 as YFSETQ. The CDR3 runs to 11 residues. The CDR3 reads CASRDSYGYTF. CDR3 nucleotides: TGCGCCAGCAGGGATTCCTATGGCTACACCTTC. The variable domain in full, completed from reference TRBV5-1 and TRBJ1-2, reads KAGVTQTPRYLIKTRGQQVTLSCSPISGHRSVSWYQQTPGQGLQFLFEYFSETQRNKGNFPGRFSGRQFSNSRSEMNVSTLELGDSALYLCASRDSYGYTFGSGTRLTVV.

The chain carries TRBV5-6 and TRBJ2-1; D might be TRBD1 (6 bases). With 5 bases removed from V and 9 bases from J, the gap between germline ends came to 12 bases. The CDR3 extends over 12 amino acids. Germline CDR1 reads SGHDT; CDR2 reads YYEEEE. CDR3 coding DNA: TGTGCCAGCAGGGACAGTTTGAGTGAGCAGTTCTTC. Translated: CASRDSLSEQFF.

The rearrangement uses TRBV4-2 and TRBJ2-3; D perhaps matches TRBD1 (6 bases). CDR1 LGHNA and CDR2 YNFKEQ come from the germline V gene. The V and J ends lost 0 bases and 5 bases respectively, with 12 bases between them. The CDR3 has 15 amino acids. In nucleotides, the CDR3 is TGTGCCAGCAGCCAAGAATTTGTAGGGGGAGATACGCAGTATTTT. Its translation: CASSQEFVGGDTQYF.

The count of this clone is one. The chain carries TRBV5-6 and TRBJ2-3, with D perhaps TRBD2 (5 bases). There are 15 residues in the CDR3. V lost 4 bases and J lost 0, with 12 bases in between. CDR1 is SGHDT and CDR2 is YYEEEE in the germline V gene. As DNA, the CDR3 is TGTGCCAGCAGCCTGTGGGGAGCTAGCACAGATACGCAGTATTTT. Its translation: CASSLWGASTDTQYF.

Worth noting for this clone: At one of its ends the junction is not consistent with the germline gene, which may arise from a read error. The chain combines TRBV6-6 with TRBJ1-1; D ambiguous. Looked up from germline, CDR1 is MNHNY and CDR2 is SVGAGI (reference sequence). The CDR3 is 8 residues long. CDR3 coding DNA: TGTGCCAGCAGTCTTTTCTTTTTT. Its translation: CASSLFFF.

The chain is built from TRBV11-2 and TRBJ2-7; unclear D gene. The germline V gene encodes CDR1 SGHAT and CDR2 FQNNGV. The CDR3 totals 13 residues. Trimming cost V 1 base and J 2 bases, with 6 bases left between them. The CDR3 protein is CASSLGPAYEQYF. CDR3 nucleotide sequence: TGTGCCAGCAGCTTAGGGCCAGCCTACGAGCAGTACTTC.

The chain carries TRBV6-7 and TRBJ2-7; 9 bases fit TRBD1. TRBV6-7 is an ORF, with its function uncertain. V dropped 0 bases and J dropped 5; count of bases not matched to a gene: 5. The CDR3 covers 15 residues. DNA for the CDR3: TGTGCCAGCAGTTACTCGGAGCGGACAGGGGACGAGCAGTACTTC. Translation: CASSYSERTGDEQYF.

The V call is TRBV6-5, the J call TRBJ1-2; perhaps TRBD1 as D (6 bases). Trimming removed 5 bases at V and 6 bases at J, with 19 bases between. Germline CDR1 reads MNHEY; CDR2 reads SVGAGI. This CDR3 is built from 15 residues. The CDR3 DNA is TGTGCCAGCAGTAAGGTAGCGGGGGGGCTCGATGGCTACACCTTC. It codes for CASSKVAGGLDGYTF.

V is TRBV7-8 and J is TRBJ1-5; TRBD1 is a possible D gene (5 bases). Germline values: CDR1 SGHVS, CDR2 FQNEAQ. The CDR3 has 14 residues. Trimming removed 1 base from V and 7 bases from J, with 11 bases in between. CDR3: CASSLGTLEQPQHF. CDR3 DNA sequence: TGTGCCAGCAGCTTAGGGACACTTGAACAGCCCCAGCATTTT.

The CDR3 region is CASSLFRGGITDTQYF. CDR3 nucleotides: TGTGCCAGCAGCCTCTTCCGCGGGGGGATCACAGATACGCAGTATTTT. The V gene is TRBV11-2, the J gene TRBJ2-3; TRBD2 matches 8 bases. Trimming cost V 5 bases and J 2 bases; bases outside gene matches: 9. Germline values: CDR1 SGHAT, CDR2 FQNNGV. CDR3 size: 16 residues.

This sequence joins TRBV7-9 and TRBJ2-7; 9 bases fit TRBD1. Unmatched junction bases numbered 9, after V lost 4 bases and J lost 5 bases. Germline V lookup: CDR1 SEHNR, CDR2 FQNEAQ (reference sequence). The CDR3 runs 15 residues. In DNA, the CDR3 is TGTGCCAGCAGCTCAGGAGACAGGGGGTTGAACGAGCAGTACTTC. It is translated as CASSSGDRGLNEQYF.

This clone showed up just once. Sequence at one end of the junction differs from germline and may be a read error. Distinct nucleotide sequences in the sample also encode this CDR3. The chain combines TRBV9 with TRBJ2-5; 9 bases are a match to TRBD2. CDR1 and CDR2 (germline): SGDLS, YYNGEE. The CDR3 sequence is 15 residues long. The chain's CDR3 is CASSVGGGGAETQYF. The CDR3, as DNA: TGCGCCAGCAGCGTCGGGGGCGGGGGGGCAGAGACCCAGTACTTC.

V usage is TRBV12-5 and J usage is TRBJ1-5; D gene uncertain. Trimming took off 5 bases at V and 0 bases at J, with 5 bases between the two ends. The V gene's germline CDR1 is LGHNT and CDR2 FRNRAP. This CDR3 contains 13 residues. CDR3 amino acids: CASGDGSNQPQHF. In nucleotides, the CDR3 is TGTGCTAGTGGTGATGGTAGCAATCAGCCCCAGCATTTT.

The chain uses TRBV13 and TRBJ2-5; 10 nucleotides line up with TRBD2. The germline gives CDR1 PRHDT, CDR2 FYEKMQ (reference sequence). The CDR3 runs to 15 residues. V trimming: 5 bases; J trimming: 2 bases; junction bases outside the gene matches: 5. The CDR3 sequence is CASSAEAGGQETQYF. The CDR3 region has the DNA TGTGCCAGCAGCGCAGAAGCGGGGGGGCAAGAGACCCAGTACTTC. The full variable domain, rest sourced from reference TRBV13 and TRBJ2-5, is AAGVIQSPRHLIKEKRETATLKCYPIPRHDTVYWYQQGPGQDPQFLISFYEKMQSDKGSIPDRFSAQQFSDYHSELNMSSLELGDSALYFCASSAEAGGQETQYFGPGTRLLVL.

The V call is TRBV27, the J call TRBJ2-1; D not certain. With 1 base removed from V and 6 bases from J, the gap between germline ends came to 16 bases. The germline gives CDR1 MNHEY, CDR2 SMNVEV (reference sequence). The CDR3 length is 16 residues. The CDR3 protein is CASSLLGPVTGNEQFF. The CDR3 DNA reads as TGTGCCAGCAGTTTATTAGGCCCCGTCACCGGCAATGAGCAGTTCTTC.